A selection of T cell receptor beta chains follows, all from one sample in a study of blood T cell repertoires in COVID-19. Profiling relied on immunoSEQ multiplex PCR, and the TCRdb table lists in-frame clones only, not all of them. The sample lists 200,000 to 250,000 clones, around nine tenths occurring once. The sequenced sample was peripheral blood. These receptors originate from a woman aged 55-70 years with acute or convalescent COVID-19. CDR3s include the opening cysteine and the closing phenylalanine or tryptophan. D genes are given only for firm matches. A clone size is listed for some rows: how often the clone was seen (once, few, many), or a class if it is expanded.

v_gene	abundance	j_gene	d_gene	CDR3aa	CDR3nt
TRBV25-1	-	TRBJ2-3	TRBD2	CASSVSGREFGTDTQYF	TGTGCCAGCAGTGTTAGCGGGAGGGAGTTCGGCACAGATACGCAGTATTTT
TRBV28	-	TRBJ2-7	TRBD1	CASSWGQGRSYEQYF	TGTGCCAGCAGTTGGGGACAGGGTAGGTCTTACGAGCAGTACTTC
TRBV14	-	TRBJ1-6	TRBD1	CASSGHRGFDSPLHF	TGTGCCAGCAGCGGACACAGGGGGTTCGATTCACCCCTCCACTTT
TRBV30	few	TRBJ1-5	-	CAWSQTGRSGQPQHF	TGTGCCTGGAGCCAGACAGGCCGTTCGGGTCAGCCCCAGCATTTT
TRBV19	-	TRBJ2-7	TRBD1	CASSTRSGTGSEQYF	TGTGCCAGTAGTACCCGCTCCGGGACAGGGAGCGAGCAGTACTTC
TRBV2	-	TRBJ1-5	TRBD1	CASSPSGGFYQPQHF	TGTGCCAGCAGCCCCTCAGGGGGGTTTTATCAGCCCCAGCATTTT
TRBV13	once	TRBJ1-1	TRBD1	CASSLKAGGALNTEAFF	TGTGCCAGCAGCTTAAAGGCAGGGGGCGCGTTGAACACTGAAGCTTTCTTT
TRBV18	-	TRBJ1-3	-	CASSRGDTIYF	TGTGCCAGCTCCCGGGGGGACACCATATATTTT
TRBV6-5	-	TRBJ1-6	-	CASGGTGNGSPLHF	TGTGCCAGCGGAGGGACGGGGAATGGTTCACCCCTCCACTTT
TRBV5-4	few	TRBJ2-3	-	CASSLGGGARDTQYF	TGTGCCAGCAGCTTGGGAGGCGGTGCACGAGATACGCAGTATTTT
TRBV10-3	-	TRBJ2-2	TRBD2	CAISGEAGVSTGELFF	TGTGCCATCAGTGGGGAAGCGGGAGTGTCCACCGGGGAGCTGTTTTTT
TRBV27	-	TRBJ2-1	-	CASRPPGGAYNEQFF	TGTGCCAGCAGACCCCCGGGGGGCGCCTACAATGAGCAGTTCTTC
TRBV4-2	-	TRBJ1-2	-	CASSQTQGTNYGYTF	TGTGCCAGCAGCCAAACACAGGGAACTAACTATGGCTACACCTTC
TRBV6-2/TRBV6-3	-	TRBJ2-2	-	CASSYPPSANTGELFF	TGTGCCAGCAGTTACCCCCCCAGCGCGAACACCGGGGAGCTGTTTTTT
TRBV11-1	many	TRBJ2-2	-	CASSNPGTFNTGELFF	TGTGCCAGCAGCAACCCAGGGACTTTTAACACCGGGGAGCTGTTTTTT
TRBV5-4	-	TRBJ2-7	TRBD1	CASSPTGGVTYEQYF	TGTGCCAGCAGCCCCACAGGGGGCGTCACTTACGAGCAGTACTTC
TRBV5-4	-	TRBJ1-6	TRBD1	CASSSGGTAYGSPLHF	TGTGCCAGCAGTTCCGGCGGGACAGCTTACGGTTCACCCCTCCACTTT
TRBV9	-	TRBJ2-1	-	CASRGLGNEQFF	TGTGCCAGCCGAGGGCTTGGCAATGAGCAGTTCTTC
TRBV6-6	-	TRBJ1-5	TRBD1	CASSYPGQGAYQPQHF	TGTGCCAGCAGTTACCCGGGACAGGGGGCGTATCAGCCCCAGCATTTT
TRBV7-8	-	TRBJ1-3	-	CASSSEDRSGNTIYF	TGTGCCAGCAGCTCAGAAGACAGGTCTGGAAACACCATATATTTT
TRBV6-5	-	TRBJ2-3	TRBD1	CASTPRRGRADTQYF	TGTGCCAGCACCCCGCGTAGGGGGCGCGCAGATACGCAGTATTTT
TRBV6-6	-	TRBJ2-4	-	CASSAALAKNIQYF	TGTGCCAGCAGTGCGGCCCTAGCCAAAAACATTCAGTACTTC
TRBV5-1	-	TRBJ2-7	-	CASSFGGQTSMSYEQYF	TGCGCCAGCAGCTTCGGTGGGCAGACCTCAATGTCCTACGAGCAGTACTTC
TRBV11-2	-	TRBJ2-5	TRBD2	CASSLVSGLADSGTQYF	TGTGCCAGCAGCTTAGTTTCCGGACTAGCGGACTCGGGGACCCAGTACTTC
TRBV9	-	TRBJ2-5	TRBD2	CASSPRLAGWETQYF	TGTGCCAGCAGCCCGAGACTAGCGGGCTGGGAGACCCAGTACTTC
TRBV11-2	once	TRBJ2-6	-	CASSPRWTAGANVLTF	TGTGCCAGCAGCCCCCGGTGGACAGCTGGGGCCAACGTCCTGACTTTC
TRBV18	-	TRBJ2-7	-	CASSAGKAYEQYF	TGTGCCAGCTCAGCCGGGAAAGCCTACGAGCAGTACTTC
TRBV28	-	TRBJ2-3	-	CASPPQLASTDTQYF	TGTGCCAGCCCCCCTCAACTAGCTAGCACAGATACGCAGTATTTT
TRBV28	-	TRBJ1-2	-	CASSFSQRGYTF	TGTGCCAGCAGTTTCAGCCAGAGGGGCTACACCTTC
TRBV5-5	few	TRBJ1-3	-	CASSNISVSGNTIYF	TGTGCCAGCAGCAATATAAGCGTCTCTGGAAACACCATATATTTT
TRBV6-2/TRBV6-3	-	TRBJ2-7	-	CASSYGSDSTYEQYF	TGTGCCAGCAGTTACGGGTCGGACAGTACCTACGAGCAGTACTTC
TRBV5-5	few	TRBJ2-7	TRBD2	CASSVTSGSYEQYF	TGTGCCAGCAGTGTTACTAGCGGATCCTACGAGCAGTACTTC
TRBV29-1	-	TRBJ1-1	-	CSVSVGGGNTEAFF	TGCAGCGTCTCCGTGGGGGGTGGAAACACTGAAGCTTTCTTT
TRBV19	-	TRBJ2-3	-	CASSRQSFSTDTQYF	TGTGCCAGTAGCCGACAGAGTTTTAGCACAGATACGCAGTATTTT
TRBV24-1	once	TRBJ2-3	TRBD2	CATSDPALAGGPDTQYF	TGTGCCACCAGTGACCCCGCACTAGCGGGGGGCCCGGATACGCAGTATTTT
TRBV7-3	-	TRBJ1-1	TRBD1	CASSKQGASTEAFF	TGTGCCAGCAGCAAACAGGGGGCTAGCACTGAAGCTTTCTTT
TRBV19	-	TRBJ1-1	-	CASSIIPHEAFF	TGTGCCAGTAGTATCATCCCCCATGAAGCTTTCTTT
TRBV14	-	TRBJ2-1	TRBD1	CASSQSRITGGAYNEQFF	TGTGCCAGCAGCCAATCCCGTATCACAGGGGGCGCCTACAATGAGCAGTTCTTC
TRBV5-4	once	TRBJ2-7	-	CASSWNGGGSYEQYF	TGTGCCAGCAGCTGGAACGGCGGCGGGTCCTACGAGCAGTACTTC
TRBV12-5	-	TRBJ2-1	TRBD1	CASGLAQGRHEQFF	TGTGCTAGTGGTTTGGCACAGGGGCGCCATGAGCAGTTCTTC
TRBV15	-	TRBJ1-1	-	CATSREAAGAEAFF	TGTGCCACCAGCAGAGAAGCTGCAGGGGCTGAAGCTTTCTTT
TRBV2	-	TRBJ2-5	TRBD2	CASSARLAGGVETQYF	TGTGCCAGCAGTGCCAGACTAGCGGGAGGAGTAGAGACCCAGTACTTC
TRBV19	few	TRBJ2-2	-	CASSRGTGELFF	TGTGCCAGCTCTAGGGGCACCGGGGAGCTGTTTTTT
TRBV18	-	TRBJ1-2	-	CASSPDSQWGYGYTF	TGTGCCAGCTCACCAGACAGCCAGTGGGGCTATGGCTACACCTTC